This T cell receptor beta chain was identified during a study of human T cells and chemical hapten exposure. The sample's time point: pre-sensitization, week 0. Treatment defined: therapeutic diphenylcyclopropenone sensitization with weekly scalp DPC. This clonotype was seen at least ten times. Its antigen is unidentified. General study findings and limits: Expanded TCRs formed significantly more large CDR3 similarity clusters than controls.

Germline values: CDR1 SGHNT, CDR2 YYREEE (reference sequence). V was clipped by 10 bases and J by 2 bases; unmatched bases: 9. The CDR3 runs to 14 residues. TCRdb passed the RACE reads through MiXCR, listing each CDR3 protein once. The data hold 300,000 to 400,000 distinct CDR3 sequences, with 4% to 6% observed a single time. The source material was whole blood, sampled in connection with sensitization to the hapten diphenylcyclopropenone (DPC). The chain couples TRBV5-4 to TRBJ2-7; 10 bases align to TRBD2. The sequence was obtained from a woman aged 45-65 years with alopecia areata. Some clones in this sample may be carry-over from other donors' samples. The CDR3 nucleotides are TGTGCCTACCAGGGGACTAGCGTTACCTACGAGCAGTACTTC. It is translated as CAYQGTSVTYEQYF.